The 2 T cell receptor beta chains presented below share a single source sample, sequenced in a study of blood T cell repertoires in COVID-19. Assay used: immunoSEQ multiplex PCR; TCRdb lists only in-frame clones, some missing. Of 300,000 to 450,000 clones listed, about 89% are singletons. Sequencing was done on a sample of PBMCs or T cells enriched from blood (not recorded which). The origin of the receptors is a man aged 40-50 years in a cohort exposed to, infected with or recovered from COVID-19 (not recorded which).

This clone was observed a handful of times. The chain is built from TRBV28 and TRBJ1-2; possible D gene TRBD1, 5 bases. CDR3 length: 19 amino acids. The germline gives CDR1 MDHEN, CDR2 SYDVKM. V gave up 6 bases and J gave up 4 bases, with 30 bases separating them. The CDR3 loop reads CASSALVYNVGEGIYGYTF. Here the CDR3 DNA reads TGTGCCAGCAGCGCCTTAGTTTATAATGTGGGGGAGGGGATCTATGGCTACACCTTC.

To note about this clone: Other DNA variants within this sample encode the same CDR3. This CDR3 is CAWSGQGYQPQHF. The CDR3 region has the DNA TGTGCCTGGAGTGGACAGGGATATCAGCCCCAGCATTTT. The chain recombines TRBV30 with TRBJ1-5; 7 bases are a match to TRBD1. Trimming took 1 base from V and 5 from J; bases not matched to a gene: 2. Germline V CDR1 and CDR2: GTSNPN, SVGIG (reference sequence). The CDR3 totals 13 residues.